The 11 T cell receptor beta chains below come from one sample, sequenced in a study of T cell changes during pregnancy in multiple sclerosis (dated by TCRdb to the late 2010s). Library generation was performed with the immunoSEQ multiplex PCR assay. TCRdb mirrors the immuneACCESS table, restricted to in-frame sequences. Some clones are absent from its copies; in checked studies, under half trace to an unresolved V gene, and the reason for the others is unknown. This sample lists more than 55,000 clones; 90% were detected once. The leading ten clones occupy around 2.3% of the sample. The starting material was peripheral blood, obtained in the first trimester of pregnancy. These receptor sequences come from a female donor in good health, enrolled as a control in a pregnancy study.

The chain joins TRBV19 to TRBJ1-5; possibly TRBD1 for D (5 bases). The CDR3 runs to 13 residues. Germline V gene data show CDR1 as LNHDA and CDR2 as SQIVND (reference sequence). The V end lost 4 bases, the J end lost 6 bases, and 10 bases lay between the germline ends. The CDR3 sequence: CASSTGNGQPQHF. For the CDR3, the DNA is TGTGCCAGTAGTACAGGGAACGGTCAGCCCCAGCATTTT.

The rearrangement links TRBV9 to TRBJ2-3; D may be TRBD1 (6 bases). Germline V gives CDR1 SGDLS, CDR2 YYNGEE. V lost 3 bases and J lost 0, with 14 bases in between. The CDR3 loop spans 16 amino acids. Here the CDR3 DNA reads TGTGCCAGCAGCGCGCGGACAGCCCCCAGCACAGATACGCAGTATTTT. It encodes CASSARTAPSTDTQYF. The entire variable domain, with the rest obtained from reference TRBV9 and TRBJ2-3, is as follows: DSGVTQTPKHLITATGQRVTLRCSPRSGDLSVYWYQQSLDQGLQFLIQYYNGEERAKGNILERFSAQQFPDLHSELNLSSLELGDSALYFCASSARTAPSTDTQYFGPGTRLTVL.

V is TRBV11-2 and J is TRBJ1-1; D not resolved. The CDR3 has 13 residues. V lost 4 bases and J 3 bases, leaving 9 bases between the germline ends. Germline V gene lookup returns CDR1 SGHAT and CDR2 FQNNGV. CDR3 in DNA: TGTGCCAGCAGCTCGCAGGAGGACACTGAAGCTTTCTTT. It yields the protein CASSSQEDTEAFF.

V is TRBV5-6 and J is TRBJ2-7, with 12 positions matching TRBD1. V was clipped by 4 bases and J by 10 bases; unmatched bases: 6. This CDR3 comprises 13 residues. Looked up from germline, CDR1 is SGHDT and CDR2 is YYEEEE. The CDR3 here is CASSGTGGALQYF. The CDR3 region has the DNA TGTGCCAGCAGCGGGACAGGGGGCGCACTACAGTACTTC.

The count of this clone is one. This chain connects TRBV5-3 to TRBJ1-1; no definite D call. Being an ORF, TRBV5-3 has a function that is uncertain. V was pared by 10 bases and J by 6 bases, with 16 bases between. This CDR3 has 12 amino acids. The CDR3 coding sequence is TGTGCCGGCGCCCAGGCCTGGGCTGAAGCTTTCTTT. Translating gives CAGAQAWAEAFF.

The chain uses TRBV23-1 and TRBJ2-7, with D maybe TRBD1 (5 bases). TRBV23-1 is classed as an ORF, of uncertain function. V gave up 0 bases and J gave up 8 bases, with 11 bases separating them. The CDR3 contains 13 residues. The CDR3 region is CASSQSSQEKQYF. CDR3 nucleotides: TGCGCCAGCAGTCAATCCTCACAGGAGAAGCAGTACTTC.

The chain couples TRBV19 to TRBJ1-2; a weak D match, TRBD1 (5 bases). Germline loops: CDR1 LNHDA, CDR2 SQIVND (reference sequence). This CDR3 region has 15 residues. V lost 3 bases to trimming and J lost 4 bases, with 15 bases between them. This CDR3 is CASSMPGEGIYGYTF. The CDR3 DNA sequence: TGTGCCAGTAGTATGCCCGGGGAGGGGATCTATGGCTACACCTTC.

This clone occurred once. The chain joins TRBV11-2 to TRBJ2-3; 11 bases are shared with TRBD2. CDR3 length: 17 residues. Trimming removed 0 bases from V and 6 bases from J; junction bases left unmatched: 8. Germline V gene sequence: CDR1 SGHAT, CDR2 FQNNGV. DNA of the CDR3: TGTGCCAGCAGCTTAGATGTGGGACTAGCGGCCGGGGATACGCAGTATTTT. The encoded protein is CASSLDVGLAAGDTQYF.

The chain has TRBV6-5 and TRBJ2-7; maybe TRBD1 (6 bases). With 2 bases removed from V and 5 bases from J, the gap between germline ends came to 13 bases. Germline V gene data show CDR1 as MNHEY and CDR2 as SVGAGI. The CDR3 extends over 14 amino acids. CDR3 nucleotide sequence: TGTGCCAGCAGTTACGCCAGGGGTCTTAACGAGCAGTACTTC. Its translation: CASSYARGLNEQYF.

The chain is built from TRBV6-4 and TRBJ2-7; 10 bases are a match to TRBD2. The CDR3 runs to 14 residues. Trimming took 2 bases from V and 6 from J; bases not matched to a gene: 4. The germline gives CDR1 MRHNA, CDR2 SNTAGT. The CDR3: CASSDPAGGPEQYF. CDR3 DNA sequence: TGTGCCAGCAGTGACCCAGCGGGAGGGCCCGAGCAGTACTTC.

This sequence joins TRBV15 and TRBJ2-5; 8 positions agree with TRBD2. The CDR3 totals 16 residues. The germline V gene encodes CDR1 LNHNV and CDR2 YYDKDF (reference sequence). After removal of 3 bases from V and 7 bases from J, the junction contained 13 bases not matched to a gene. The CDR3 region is CATSRGSGAGAWTQYF. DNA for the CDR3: TGTGCCACCAGCAGGGGTAGCGGGGCGGGGGCGTGGACCCAGTACTTC.